The clone carrying this T cell receptor (beta chain) was seen only a few times. Its antigen is unknown. The CDR3 contains 14 residues. The V and J ends lost 3 bases and 0 bases respectively, with 12 bases between them. Germline values: CDR1 DFQATT, CDR2 SNEGSKA (reference sequence). According to the study, TCR beta libraries were built with iRepertoire HTBI primers and CDR3-region Arm-PCR. Each CDR3 protein is one row after TCRdb ran MiXCR on the multiplex PCR reads. The sample lists around 430,000 distinct CDR3 sequences, approximately 23% occurring once. Time point of the sample: persistent/refractory GD, antithyroid drugs over 5 years with positive TRAb. With RNA extracted from PBMCs as input, the TCR library was made. This sample is drawn from a study of regulatory T cells in long-lasting Graves disease. Study context: Treatment with antithyroid drugs for over 5 years, together with positive TSH receptor antibodies, meant persistent Graves' disease. Findings and limits, study-wide: Study was limited to peripheral blood, excluding thyroid tissue.

The sample was peripheral blood mononuclear cells (PBMCs), taken when the disease was refractory, from a patient treated with antithyroid drugs. The gene calls are TRBV20-1 and TRBJ2-7; a weak D match, TRBD2 (6 bases). The clonotype was recovered from a female donor with Graves disease. CDR3 residues: CSAREGPPSYEQYF. CDR3 sequence (DNA): TGCAGTGCTAGGGAGGGTCCCCCCTCCTACGAGCAGTACTTC.